Below, 7 T cell receptor beta chains from the same sample are listed, as sequenced in a study of blood T cell repertoires in COVID-19. The method was immunoSEQ multiplex PCR; TCRdb's version includes in-frame clones alone and lacks a portion of them. The sample lists around 54,000 clones, roughly four fifths occurring once. The specimen sequenced was peripheral blood. Receptors originate from a woman aged 60 to 75 with acute or convalescent COVID-19.

This rearrangement joins TRBV6-1 to TRBJ2-2; a weak D match, TRBD1 (5 bases). Between the trimmed V and J ends, which lost 2 bases and 7 bases, there was a span of 11 bases. Germline loops: CDR1 MNHNS, CDR2 SASEGT. CDR3 size: 14 residues. CDR3 loop: CASSENRLNGELFF. The CDR3, as DNA: TGTGCCAGCAGTGAAAACAGGCTTAACGGGGAGCTGTTTTTT.

On this clone: One junction end disagrees with the germline gene, perhaps due to a read error. The V and J genes are TRBV6-5 and TRBJ1-1, with D unresolved. CDR1 and CDR2 from the germline V gene are MNHEY and SVGAGI. There are 13 residues in the CDR3. The CDR3 here is CASRREMDTEAFF. As DNA, the CDR3 is TGTGCAAGCAGGCGGGAGATGGACACTGAAGCTTTCTTT.

The chain uses TRBV3-1 (or the pseudogene TRBV3-2) and TRBJ1-1, with 7 positions matching TRBD1. This CDR3 comprises 13 residues. Germline CDR1 is LGHDT and CDR2 is YNNKEL (reference sequence). The J segment lost 10 bases and the V segment lost 6 bases, leaving 11 bases of the junction unmatched. CDR3 amino acids: CASRDDRATGAFF. The CDR3 DNA is TGTGCCAGCAGGGATGACAGGGCGACGGGAGCTTTCTTT.

This chain uses TRBV3-1 (or the pseudogene TRBV3-2) with TRBJ1-1; D uncertain. Germline V CDR1 and CDR2: LGHDT, YNNKEL (reference sequence). Trimming removed 2 bases at V and 4 bases at J, with 8 bases between. There are 13 residues in the CDR3. Written as DNA, the CDR3 is TGTGCCAGCAGCCAATACCTCGGCACTGAAGCTTTCTTT. Its protein is CASSQYLGTEAFF.

Notes on this clone: The sample has other DNA sequences that encode this CDR3 too. The CDR3 is CASSLLAGQETQYF. DNA of the CDR3: TGCGCCAGCAGCCTCTTAGCGGGCCAAGAGACCCAGTACTTC. The chain links TRBV5-1 to TRBJ2-5; TRBD2 aligns across 7 bases. The CDR3 consists of 14 residues. Germline-derived CDR1 and CDR2 are SGHRS and YFSETQ. V shed 4 bases, J shed 1 base, and the junction held 4 bases outside the gene matches. Filled out from reference TRBV5-1 and TRBJ2-5, the complete variable domain reads KAGVTQTPRYLIKTRGQQVTLSCSPISGHRSVSWYQQTPGQGLQFLFEYFSETQRNKGNFPGRFSGRQFSNSRSEMNVSTLELGDSALYLCASSLLAGQETQYFGPGTRLLVL.

This chain links TRBV18 with TRBJ1-3, with TRBD1 matching over 7 bases. The CDR3 length is 16 residues. The J segment lost 4 bases and the V segment lost 2 bases, leaving 8 bases of the junction unmatched. Looked up from germline, CDR1 is KGHSH and CDR2 is LQKENI. The CDR3 sequence: CASSPRTGGSGNTIYF. The CDR3 bases are TGTGCCAGCTCACCAAGGACAGGTGGGAGCGGAAACACCATATATTTT. Supplemented by reference TRBV18 and TRBJ1-3, the full variable domain reads NAGVMQNPRHLVRRRGQEARLRCSPMKGHSHVYWYRQLPEEGLKFMVYLQKENIIDESGMPKERFSAEFPKEGPSILRIQQVVRGDSAAYFCASSPRTGGSGNTIYFGEGSWLTVV.

The chain combines TRBV5-1 with TRBJ1-1; 7 bases are shared with TRBD1. Germline V CDR1 and CDR2: SGHRS, YFSETQ. The junction had 12 bases not matched to a gene; V was cut back by 1 base and J by 0 bases. CDR3 length equals 18 residues. CDR3 in DNA: TGCGCCAGCAGCTTGCAAAAATTTGGACAGGCGATGAACACTGAAGCTTTCTTT. Encoded protein: CASSLQKFGQAMNTEAFF.